Following are 21 T cell receptor beta chains from one sample sequenced in a study of beta chain features in type 1 diabetes. The study's findings and limits: Across all four CD4+ subsets, people with type 1 diabetes showed modestly shorter TCRB CDR3s.

These receptors have no identified antigens. The isolated RNA, all of it, was reverse transcribed, so expressed TCRB transcripts were what got sequenced. The method was immunoSEQ multiplex PCR; TCRdb's version includes in-frame clones alone and lacks a portion of them. The data show 500,000 to 850,000 clones, over 12% seen once. Material for sequencing was naive CD4+ T cells from blood. These TCRs come from a man younger than 30 with type 1 diabetes.

DNA for the CDR3: TGTGCCAGCAGTGATCAAGGTCAAGAGACCCAGTACTTC. Amino acid sequence: CASSDQGQETQYF. The V and J genes are TRBV6-1 and TRBJ2-5, with unresolved D. Germline V gene lookup returns CDR1 MNHNS and CDR2 SASEGT. The length of the CDR3 is 13 residues. V dropped 3 bases and J dropped 2 bases, with 7 bases sitting between them.

The sample holds a few counts of this clone. The rearrangement links TRBV30 to TRBJ2-1; 7 bases map to TRBD1. Trimming at V came to 4 bases and at J to 4 bases, leaving 13 bases not matched to a gene. This CDR3 region has 16 residues. Looked up from germline, CDR1 is GTSNPN and CDR2 is SVGIG (reference sequence). The CDR3 sequence is CAWNIPGQGVYNEQFF. CDR3 DNA: TGTGCCTGGAACATCCCAGGGCAGGGGGTTTACAATGAGCAGTTCTTC.

This CDR3 reads CASSLGLAGGTDTQYF. The CDR3 DNA reads as TGTGCCAGCAGTTTGGGACTAGCGGGAGGCACAGATACGCAGTATTTT. The rearrangement joins TRBV6-5 to TRBJ2-3; 14 bases line up with TRBD2. Per the germline V gene, CDR1 is MNHEY and CDR2 is SVGAGI. This CDR3 spans 16 amino acids. After removal of 4 bases from V and 1 base from J, the junction contained 1 base not matched to a gene.

This clone was recorded a few times. The chain links TRBV20-1 to TRBJ2-5, with D unresolved. This CDR3 has 11 amino acids. From germline, CDR1 is DFQATT and CDR2 SNEGSKA (reference sequence). The V gene lost 2 bases and the J gene lost 5 bases, with 6 bases spanning the gap. CDR3 protein: CSARLMETQYF. CDR3 DNA: TGCAGTGCTAGACTGATGGAGACCCAGTACTTC.

This clone was counted between two and nine times. The J gene is TRBJ1-2, the V gene TRBV28, with a tentative D call TRBD1 (5 bases). Trimming took off 2 bases at V and 7 bases at J, with 8 bases between the two ends. Germline V gene data show CDR1 as MDHEN and CDR2 as SYDVKM. The CDR3 is 12 residues long. The CDR3 DNA follows: TGTGCCAGCAGTTTAAAAGGGGCTGGCTACACCTTC. Translated, it gives CASSLKGAGYTF.

This clone was seen a few times. The chain couples TRBV7-9 to TRBJ2-1, with a tentative D call TRBD2 (5 bases). CDR3 length: 14 residues. Germline V gives CDR1 SEHNR, CDR2 FQNEAQ (reference sequence). V gave up 2 bases and J gave up 14 bases, with 19 bases separating them. CDR3 bases: TGTGCCAGCAGCTTAATCCCCGGGGTGAAGGAGGAGTTCTTC. Translation gives CASSLIPGVKEEFF.

The sample holds a few counts of this clone. The V gene is TRBV5-4, the J gene TRBJ2-5; 7 bases map to TRBD1. V was clipped by 3 bases and J by 5 bases; unmatched bases: 7. The CDR3 spans 14 residues. From germline, CDR1 is SGHNT and CDR2 YYREEE (reference sequence). As DNA, the CDR3 is TGTGCCAGCAGCTCGGGACAGCAAACGGAGACCCAGTACTTC. It specifies CASSSGQQTETQYF.

The J gene is TRBJ2-2, the V gene TRBV9; TRBD1 is a possible D gene (5 bases). Trimming cost V 0 bases and J 4 bases, with 10 bases left between them. There are 15 residues in the CDR3. Germline V gene data show CDR1 as SGDLS and CDR2 as YYNGEE. CDR3 loop: CASSVEGLGTGELFF. CDR3 DNA: TGTGCCAGCAGCGTAGAGGGGCTAGGCACCGGGGAGCTGTTTTTT.

This clone was recorded at least ten times. V usage is TRBV15 and J usage is TRBJ2-7; D gene uncertain. Trimming cost V 4 bases and J 3 bases, with 4 bases left between them. CDR3 length: 11 residues. Germline values: CDR1 LNHNV, CDR2 YYDKDF (reference sequence). The CDR3: CATSTYYEQYF. The CDR3 DNA sequence: TGTGCCACCAGCACTTACTACGAGCAGTACTTC.

This clone was detected a few times. The chain recombines TRBV10-3 with TRBJ2-1; TRBD1 is a possible D gene (5 bases). CDR1 and CDR2 from the germline V gene are ENHRY and SYGVKD. CDR3 size: 16 residues. Trimming removed 2 bases at V and 7 bases at J, with 18 bases between. The CDR3 nucleotides read TGTGCCATCAGTGAGCCGACAGCTGCCAGGGAAAATGAGCAGTTCTTC. Amino acid sequence: CAISEPTAARENEQFF.

This clone was recorded a few times. CDR3 DNA: TGTGCCAGCAGCTTAACGGGCCAAGGCTACACCTTC. This encodes CASSLTGQGYTF. The chain combines TRBV7-3 with TRBJ1-2; D is unresolved. This CDR3 spans 12 amino acids. Per the germline V gene, CDR1 is SGHTA and CDR2 is FQGTGA. Trimming stripped 0 bases from V and 8 bases from J, with 7 bases between.

The table lists this clone with a few counts. This chain joins TRBV30 and TRBJ1-1, with D perhaps matching TRBD1 (6 bases). The CDR3 runs 15 residues. From germline, CDR1 is GTSNPN and CDR2 SVGIG (reference sequence). Trimming pared 3 bases from V and 4 bases from J, leaving 18 bases between. For the CDR3, the DNA is TGTGCCTGGAGGGCCTCTGGGGGGCGGACCACTGAAGCTTTCTTT. Translation gives CAWRASGGRTTEAFF.

This clone was picked up a small number of times. CDR3 sequence: CASSSTSGGSYEQYF. The DNA of the CDR3 is TGTGCCAGCAGTTCGACTAGCGGGGGCTCCTACGAGCAGTACTTC. V gene TRBV6-1 combines with J gene TRBJ2-7; 12 bases are shared with TRBD2. Germline CDR1 MNHNS, CDR2 SASEGT. The CDR3 loop spans 15 amino acids. J was trimmed by 0 bases and V by 5 bases; bases with no gene match: 2.

The rearrangement uses TRBV6-6 and TRBJ1-6, with TRBD1 matching over 7 bases. Germline CDR1 reads MNHNY; CDR2 reads SVGAGI (reference sequence). The junction had 5 bases not matched to a gene; V was cut back by 5 bases and J by 4 bases. The CDR3 is 15 amino acids. CDR3 nucleotide sequence: TGTGCCAGCAGTGCGCGACAGGGATATAATTCACCCCTCCACTTT. It specifies CASSARQGYNSPLHF.

This clone appeared a few times. The chain couples TRBV6-5 to TRBJ2-2, with D unclear. The CDR3 spans 10 residues. Germline V gene data show CDR1 as MNHEY and CDR2 as SVGAGI. V was cut by 5 bases and J by 6 bases, with 1 base left in between. DNA of the CDR3: TGTGCCAGCAGTGCCGGGGAGCTGTTTTTT. This codes for CASSAGELFF.

J is TRBJ2-5 and V is TRBV7-2; D remains ambiguous. The CDR3 is 14 residues long. Germline V lookup: CDR1 SGHTA, CDR2 FQGNSA. V was cut by 3 bases and J by 2 bases, with 10 bases left in between. The CDR3: CASSLNVGQETQYF. For the CDR3, the DNA is TGTGCCAGCAGCTTGAATGTGGGACAAGAGACCCAGTACTTC.

In the case of this clone: One end of the junction fails to match germline, which may point to a read error. This chain links TRBV25-1 with TRBJ2-5; 7 nucleotides agree with TRBD2. Germline loops: CDR1 MGHDK, CDR2 SYGVNS. This CDR3 has 16 residues. CDR3 sequence (DNA): TGTGCCAGCAGTGATCCAGCGGGGCCCAACCATGAGACCCAGTACTTC. Translation gives CASSDPAGPNHETQYF. The full variable domain, its missing parts supplied by reference TRBV25-1 and TRBJ2-5, is EADIYQTPRYLVIGTGKKITLECSQTMGHDKMYWYQQDPGMELHLIHYSYGVNSTEKGDLSSESTVSRIRTEHFPLTLESARPSHTSQYLCASSDPAGPNHETQYFGPGTRLLVL.

This clone was picked up a small number of times. The chain uses TRBV30 and TRBJ1-2; perhaps TRBD1 as D (5 bases). CDR3 length: 13 amino acids. Germline V gene data show CDR1 as GTSNPN and CDR2 as SVGIG (reference sequence). For the CDR3, the DNA is TGTGCGGCGGGGAGGGGCCCTTCCTATGGCTACACCTTC. This gives the protein CAAGRGPSYGYTF.

The chain combines TRBV10-3 with TRBJ2-1, with D possibly matching TRBD1 (5 bases). Germline V lookup: CDR1 ENHRY, CDR2 SYGVKD. V shed 6 bases and J shed 7 bases, with 10 bases lying between them. The CDR3 length is 12 residues. This CDR3 reads CAIRGALNEQFF. For the CDR3, the DNA is TGTGCCATCAGAGGGGCGCTGAATGAGCAGTTCTTC.

This clone has only a few counts. This rearrangement joins TRBV7-3 to TRBJ1-2, with 7 nucleotides matching TRBD1. This CDR3 has 14 residues. J gave up 8 bases and V 5 bases, and 11 bases lay outside the gene matches. The germline gives CDR1 SGHTA, CDR2 FQGTGA. CDR3 in amino acids: CASSTLDRANGYTF. The CDR3 coding sequence is TGTGCCAGCAGCACCCTCGACAGGGCTAACGGCTACACCTTC.

V gene TRBV6-1 combines with J gene TRBJ2-7; D not certain. CDR3 size: 14 residues. Trimming took 2 bases from V and 4 from J, leaving 12 bases between them. CDR1 MNHNS and CDR2 SASEGT come from the germline V gene. The CDR3 DNA reads TGTGCCAGCAGTGAATCGCACAGTTTATACGAGCAGTACTTC. Translating it yields CASSESHSLYEQYF.